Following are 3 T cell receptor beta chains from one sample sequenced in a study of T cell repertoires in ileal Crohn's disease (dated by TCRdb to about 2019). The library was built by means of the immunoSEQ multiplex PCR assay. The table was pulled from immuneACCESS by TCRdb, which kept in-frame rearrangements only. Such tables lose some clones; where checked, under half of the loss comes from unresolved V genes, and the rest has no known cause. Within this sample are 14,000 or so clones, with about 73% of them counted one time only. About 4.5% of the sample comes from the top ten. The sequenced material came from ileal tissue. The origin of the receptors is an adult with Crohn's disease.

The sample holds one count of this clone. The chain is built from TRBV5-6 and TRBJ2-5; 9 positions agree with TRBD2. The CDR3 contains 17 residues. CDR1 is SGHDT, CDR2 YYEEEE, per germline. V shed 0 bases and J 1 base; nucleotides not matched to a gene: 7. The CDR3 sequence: CASSLGLTRGGQETQYF. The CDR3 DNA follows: TGTGCCAGCAGCTTGGGGCTGACGCGGGGGGGCCAAGAGACCCAGTACTTC.

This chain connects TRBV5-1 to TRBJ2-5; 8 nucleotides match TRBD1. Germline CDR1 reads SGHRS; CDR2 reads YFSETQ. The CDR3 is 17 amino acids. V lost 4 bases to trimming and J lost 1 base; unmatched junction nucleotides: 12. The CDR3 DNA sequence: TGCGCCAGCAGCACCTTCGGACAGGGACGAATCCAAGAGACCCAGTACTTC. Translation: CASSTFGQGRIQETQYF.

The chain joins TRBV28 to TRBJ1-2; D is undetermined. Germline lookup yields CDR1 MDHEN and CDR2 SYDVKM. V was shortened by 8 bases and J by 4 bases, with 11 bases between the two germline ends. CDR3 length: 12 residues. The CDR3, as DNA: TGTGCCAGCGGCCAGATGATCTATGGCTACACCTTC. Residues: CASGQMIYGYTF.